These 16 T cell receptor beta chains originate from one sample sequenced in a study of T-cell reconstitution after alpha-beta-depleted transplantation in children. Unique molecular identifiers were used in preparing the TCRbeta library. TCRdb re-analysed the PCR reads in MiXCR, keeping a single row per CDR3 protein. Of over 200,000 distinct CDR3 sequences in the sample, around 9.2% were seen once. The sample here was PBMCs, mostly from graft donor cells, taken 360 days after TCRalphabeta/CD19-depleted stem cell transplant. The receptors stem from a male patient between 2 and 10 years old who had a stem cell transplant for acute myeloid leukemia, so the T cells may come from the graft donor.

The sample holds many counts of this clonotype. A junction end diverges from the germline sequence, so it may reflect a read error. CDR3 nucleotide sequence: TGCAGTGCCAGAGAATTTAGCACAGATACGCAGTATTTT. Residues: CSAREFSTDTQYF. The chain has TRBV20-1 and TRBJ2-3; D remains ambiguous. CDR1 and CDR2 (germline): DFQATT, SNEGSKA (reference sequence). There are 13 residues in the CDR3.

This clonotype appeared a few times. The CDR3 nucleotides read TGCAGTGCTACTTCCCGGGACAGGGGTAATGAAAAACTGTTTTTT. Its protein is CSATSRDRGNEKLFF. This sequence joins TRBV20-1 and TRBJ1-4; 10 positions agree with TRBD1. V gave up 4 bases and J gave up 4 bases; unmatched junction bases: 6. The germline CDR1 and CDR2 sequences are DFQATT and SNEGSKA (reference sequence). This CDR3 is 15 amino acids long.

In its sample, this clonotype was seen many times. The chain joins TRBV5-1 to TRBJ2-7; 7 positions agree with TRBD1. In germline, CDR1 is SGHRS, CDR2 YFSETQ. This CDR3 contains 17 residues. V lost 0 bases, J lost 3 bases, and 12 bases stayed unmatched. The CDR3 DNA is TGCGCCAGCAGCTTGGTCGGGCCGAGACAGGGCATCTACGAGCAGTACTTC. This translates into CASSLVGPRQGIYEQYF.

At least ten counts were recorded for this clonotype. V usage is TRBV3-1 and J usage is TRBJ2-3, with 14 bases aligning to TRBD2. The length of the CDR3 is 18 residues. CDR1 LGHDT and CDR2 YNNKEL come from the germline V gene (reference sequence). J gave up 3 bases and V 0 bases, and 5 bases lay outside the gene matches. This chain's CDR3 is CASSQEGTSGSRTDTQYF. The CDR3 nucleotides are TGTGCCAGCAGCCAAGAAGGGACTAGCGGGAGTCGGACAGATACGCAGTATTTT.

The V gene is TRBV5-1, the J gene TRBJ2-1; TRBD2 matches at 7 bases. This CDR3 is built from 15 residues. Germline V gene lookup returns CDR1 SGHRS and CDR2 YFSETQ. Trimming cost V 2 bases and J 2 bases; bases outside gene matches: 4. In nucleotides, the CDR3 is TGCGCCAGCAGCTTCGGGGGAGGGACCTACAATGAGCAGTTCTTC. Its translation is CASSFGGGTYNEQFF.

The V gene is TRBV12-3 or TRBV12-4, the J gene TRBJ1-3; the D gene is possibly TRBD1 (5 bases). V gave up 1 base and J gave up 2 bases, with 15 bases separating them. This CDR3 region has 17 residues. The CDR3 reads CASSLVHGTGTGNTIYF. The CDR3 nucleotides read TGTGCCAGCAGTTTAGTCCACGGGACGGGAACTGGAAACACCATATATTTT.

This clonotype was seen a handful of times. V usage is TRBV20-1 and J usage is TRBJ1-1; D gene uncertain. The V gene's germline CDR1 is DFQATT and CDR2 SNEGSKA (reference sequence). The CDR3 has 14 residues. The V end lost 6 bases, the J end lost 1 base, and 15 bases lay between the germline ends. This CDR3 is CSAPRLGSNTEAFF. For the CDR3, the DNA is TGCAGTGCCCCCCGTTTGGGATCGAACACTGAAGCTTTCTTT.

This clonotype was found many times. DNA of the CDR3: TGTGCCAGTAGTAGGGACGCGAACACCGGGGAGCTGTTTTTT. This translates into CASSRDANTGELFF. V usage is TRBV19 and J usage is TRBJ2-2; TRBD1 or TRBD2 may be the D gene (5 bases each). V lost 4 bases, J lost 0 bases, and 6 bases lay in between. In germline, CDR1 is LNHDA, CDR2 SQIVND (reference sequence). The CDR3 runs to 14 residues.

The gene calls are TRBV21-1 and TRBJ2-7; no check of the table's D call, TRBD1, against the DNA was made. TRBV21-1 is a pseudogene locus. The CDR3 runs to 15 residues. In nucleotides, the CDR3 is TGTGCCAGCAGCAAAGTGGCGGGGAGCCTCTGGGAGCAGTACGTC. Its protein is CASSKVAGSLWEQYV.

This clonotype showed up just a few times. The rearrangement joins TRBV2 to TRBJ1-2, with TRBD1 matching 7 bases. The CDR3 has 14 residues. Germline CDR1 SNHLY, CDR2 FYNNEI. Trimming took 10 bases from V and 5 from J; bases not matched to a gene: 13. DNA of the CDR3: TGTGCCACCTCCCCTCGGGACAGCCCATATGGCTACACCTTC. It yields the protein CATSPRDSPYGYTF. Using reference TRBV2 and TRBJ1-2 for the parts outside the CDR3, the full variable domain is EPEVTQTPSHQVTQMGQEVILRCVPISNHLYFYWYRQILGQKVEFLVSFYNNEISEKSEIFDDQFSVERPDGSNFTLKIRSTKLEDSAMYFCATSPRDSPYGYTFGSGTRLTVV.

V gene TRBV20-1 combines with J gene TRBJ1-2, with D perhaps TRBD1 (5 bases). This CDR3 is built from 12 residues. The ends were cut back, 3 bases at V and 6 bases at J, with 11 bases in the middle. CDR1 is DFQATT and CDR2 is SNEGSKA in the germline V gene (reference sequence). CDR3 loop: CSARVGVHGYTF. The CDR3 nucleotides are TGCAGTGCTAGGGTGGGGGTCCATGGCTACACCTTC.

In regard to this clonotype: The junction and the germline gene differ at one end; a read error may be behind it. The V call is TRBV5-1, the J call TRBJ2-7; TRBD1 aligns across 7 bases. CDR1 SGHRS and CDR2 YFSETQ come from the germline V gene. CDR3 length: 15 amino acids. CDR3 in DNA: TGCGCCAGCAGCTCCCGGACAGGCAGCTCCTACGAGCTGTACTTC. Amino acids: CASSSRTGSSYELYF.

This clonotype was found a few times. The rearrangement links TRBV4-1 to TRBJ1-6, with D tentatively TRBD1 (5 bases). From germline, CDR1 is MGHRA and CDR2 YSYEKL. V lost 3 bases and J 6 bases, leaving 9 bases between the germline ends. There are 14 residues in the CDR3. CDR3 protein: CASSHQRGNSPLHF. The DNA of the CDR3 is TGCGCCAGCAGCCACCAGAGGGGTAATTCACCCCTCCACTTT.

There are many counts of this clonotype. The CDR3 loop reads CASSYRQLAGAITDTQYF. DNA of the CDR3: TGTGCCAGCAGTTACCGTCAGCTAGCGGGGGCCATCACAGATACGCAGTATTTT. This chain connects TRBV6-5 to TRBJ2-3, with 10 bases lining up with TRBD2. V shed 2 bases and J 2 bases; nucleotides not matched to a gene: 10. Germline CDR1 MNHEY, CDR2 SVGAGI. The CDR3 extends over 18 amino acids.

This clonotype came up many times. The CDR3 reads CASSLDSLLGSEQYF. The CDR3 nucleotides are TGCGCCAGCAGCTTGGACTCTCTGTTAGGTTCTGAGCAGTACTTC. The rearrangement uses TRBV5-1 and TRBJ2-7; no reliable D call. The CDR3 runs 15 residues. The germline V gene encodes CDR1 SGHRS and CDR2 YFSETQ. V was trimmed by 0 bases and J by 7 bases, leaving 17 bases between them.

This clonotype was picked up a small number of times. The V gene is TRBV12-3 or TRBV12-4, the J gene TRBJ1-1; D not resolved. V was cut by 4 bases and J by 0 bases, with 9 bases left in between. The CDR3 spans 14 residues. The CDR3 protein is CASSSWRLNTEAFF. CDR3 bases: TGTGCCAGCAGTTCCTGGCGATTGAACACTGAAGCTTTCTTT.